The T cell receptor (beta chain) described here comes from a study of shared clonotypes between healthy human individuals. Overall study results and limits: Roughly 5% of naive CD4 clonotypes were shared across a few donors.

On this clone itself: What it binds is unknown.

The CDR3 sequence is 16 residues long. Germline V lookup: CDR1 KGHSH, CDR2 LQKENI. Trimming stripped 2 bases from V and 0 bases from J, with 14 bases between. A CD45RA-negative memory subset and a CD45RA+ naive subset were separated from the CD4+ cells. Method: immunoSEQ multiplex PCR; TCRdb's copy keeps in-frame clones and lacks some. This table holds 850,000 to 1,200,000 clones, under 80% found once. The rearrangement uses TRBV18 and TRBJ2-7; D is possibly TRBD1 (5 bases). This sequence originates from a man aged 18 to 30 in good health. The specimen sequenced was memory CD4+ T cells sorted from blood. Subset in this sample: CD45RA-negative fraction. Here the CDR3 DNA reads TGTGCCAGCTCACCAAAGGGAAAAGGGGTCTCCTACGAGCAGTACTTC. As protein: CASSPKGKGVSYEQYF.